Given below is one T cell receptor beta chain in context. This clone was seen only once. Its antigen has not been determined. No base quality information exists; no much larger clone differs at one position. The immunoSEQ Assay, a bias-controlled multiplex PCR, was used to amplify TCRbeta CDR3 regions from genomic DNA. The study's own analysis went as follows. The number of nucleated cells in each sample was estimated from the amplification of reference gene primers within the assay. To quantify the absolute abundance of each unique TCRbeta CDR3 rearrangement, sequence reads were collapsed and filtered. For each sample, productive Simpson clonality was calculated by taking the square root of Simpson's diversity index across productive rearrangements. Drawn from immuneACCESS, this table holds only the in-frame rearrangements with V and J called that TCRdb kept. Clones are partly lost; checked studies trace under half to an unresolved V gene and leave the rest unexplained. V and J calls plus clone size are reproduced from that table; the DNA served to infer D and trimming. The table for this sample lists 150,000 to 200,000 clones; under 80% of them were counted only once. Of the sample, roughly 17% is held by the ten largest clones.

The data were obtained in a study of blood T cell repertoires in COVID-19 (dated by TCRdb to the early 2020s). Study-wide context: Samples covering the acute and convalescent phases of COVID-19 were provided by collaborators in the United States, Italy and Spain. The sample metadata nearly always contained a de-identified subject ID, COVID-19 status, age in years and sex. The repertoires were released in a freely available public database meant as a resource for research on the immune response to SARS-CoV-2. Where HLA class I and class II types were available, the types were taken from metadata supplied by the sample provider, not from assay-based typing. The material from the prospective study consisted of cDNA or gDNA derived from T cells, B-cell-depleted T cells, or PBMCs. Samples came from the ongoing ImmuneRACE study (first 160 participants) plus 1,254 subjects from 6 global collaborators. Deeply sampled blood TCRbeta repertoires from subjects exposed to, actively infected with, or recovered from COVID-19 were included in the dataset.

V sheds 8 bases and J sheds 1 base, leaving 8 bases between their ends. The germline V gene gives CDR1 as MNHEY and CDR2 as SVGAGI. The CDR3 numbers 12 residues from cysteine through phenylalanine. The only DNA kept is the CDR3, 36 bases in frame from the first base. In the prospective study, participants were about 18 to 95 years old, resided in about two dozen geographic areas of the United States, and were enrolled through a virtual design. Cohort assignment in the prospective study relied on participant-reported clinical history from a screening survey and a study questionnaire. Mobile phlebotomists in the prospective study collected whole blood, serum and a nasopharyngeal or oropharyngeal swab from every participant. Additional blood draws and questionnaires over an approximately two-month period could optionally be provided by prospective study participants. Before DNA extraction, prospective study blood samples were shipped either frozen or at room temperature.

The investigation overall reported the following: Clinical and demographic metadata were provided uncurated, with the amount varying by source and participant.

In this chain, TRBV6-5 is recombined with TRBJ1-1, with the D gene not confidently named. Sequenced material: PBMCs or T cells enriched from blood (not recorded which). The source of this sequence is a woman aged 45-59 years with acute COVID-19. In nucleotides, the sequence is TGTGCCAGCTCGATGAGGAACACTGAAGCTTTCTTT. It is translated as CASSMRNTEAFF.